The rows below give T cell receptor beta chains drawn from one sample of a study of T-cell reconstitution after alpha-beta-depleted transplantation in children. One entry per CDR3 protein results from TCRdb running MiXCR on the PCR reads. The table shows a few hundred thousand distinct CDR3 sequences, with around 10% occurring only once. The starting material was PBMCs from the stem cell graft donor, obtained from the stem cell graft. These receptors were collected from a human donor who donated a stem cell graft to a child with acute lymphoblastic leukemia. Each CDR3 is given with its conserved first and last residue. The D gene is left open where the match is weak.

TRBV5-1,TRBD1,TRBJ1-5,CARDRDVGNQPQHF
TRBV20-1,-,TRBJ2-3,CSARSAGEGSTDTQYF
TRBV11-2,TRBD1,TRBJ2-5,CASSLGETGNFREGTQYF
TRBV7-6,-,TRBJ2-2,CASSLEGQGDGELFF
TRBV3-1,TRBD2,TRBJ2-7,CASSRLAGYEQYF
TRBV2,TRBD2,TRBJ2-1,CASSVSLMSGRAYNEQFF
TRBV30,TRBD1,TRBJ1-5,CAWSPRTGNNQPQHF
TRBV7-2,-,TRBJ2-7,CASSLVEGSYEQYF
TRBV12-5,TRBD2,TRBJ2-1,CASGRRVAGVGDNEQFF
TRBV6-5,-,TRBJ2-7,CASRKHSTDSYEQYF
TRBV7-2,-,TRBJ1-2,CASSLGGVYYGYTF
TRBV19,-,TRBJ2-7,CASGSGLTYEQYF
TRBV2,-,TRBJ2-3,CASSGTRKGTDTQYF
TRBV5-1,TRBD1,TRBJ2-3,CASSSEGQGVTDTQYF
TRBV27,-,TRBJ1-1,CASSLNRQMNTEAFF
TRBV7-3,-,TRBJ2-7,CASSLGPGYPEYEQYF
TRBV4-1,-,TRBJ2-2,CASSPAPGELFF
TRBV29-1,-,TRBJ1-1,CSVAENTEAFF
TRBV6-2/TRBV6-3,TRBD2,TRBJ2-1,CASRRQAGKAYNEQFF
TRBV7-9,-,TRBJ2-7,CASNKEQSYEQYF
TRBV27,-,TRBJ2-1,CASSVGLASEQFF
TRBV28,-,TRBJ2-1,CASSFSRNYNEQFF
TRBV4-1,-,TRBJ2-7,CASSQDPGLGFYEQYF
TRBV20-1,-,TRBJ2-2,CSARAKRSYTGELFF
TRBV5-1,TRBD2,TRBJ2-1,CASSPRAGGYNEQFF
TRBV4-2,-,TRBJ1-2,CASSQDWGLSRHGYTF
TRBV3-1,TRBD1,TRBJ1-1,CASSQDPGQGEAFF
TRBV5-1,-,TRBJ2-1,CASSLGQGQDEQFF
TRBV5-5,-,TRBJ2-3,CASSLWADTQYF
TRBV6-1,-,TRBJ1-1,CASRPPYTEAFF
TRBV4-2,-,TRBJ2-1,CASSQGGGQEINEQFF
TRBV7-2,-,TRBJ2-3,CASSSKRPELTDTQYF
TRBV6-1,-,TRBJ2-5,CASSEGQQETQYF
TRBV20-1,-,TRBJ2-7,CSARQQGSYEQYF
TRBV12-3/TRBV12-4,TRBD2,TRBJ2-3,CASSLRISGRATAQYF
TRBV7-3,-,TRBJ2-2,CASSFGVNTGELFF